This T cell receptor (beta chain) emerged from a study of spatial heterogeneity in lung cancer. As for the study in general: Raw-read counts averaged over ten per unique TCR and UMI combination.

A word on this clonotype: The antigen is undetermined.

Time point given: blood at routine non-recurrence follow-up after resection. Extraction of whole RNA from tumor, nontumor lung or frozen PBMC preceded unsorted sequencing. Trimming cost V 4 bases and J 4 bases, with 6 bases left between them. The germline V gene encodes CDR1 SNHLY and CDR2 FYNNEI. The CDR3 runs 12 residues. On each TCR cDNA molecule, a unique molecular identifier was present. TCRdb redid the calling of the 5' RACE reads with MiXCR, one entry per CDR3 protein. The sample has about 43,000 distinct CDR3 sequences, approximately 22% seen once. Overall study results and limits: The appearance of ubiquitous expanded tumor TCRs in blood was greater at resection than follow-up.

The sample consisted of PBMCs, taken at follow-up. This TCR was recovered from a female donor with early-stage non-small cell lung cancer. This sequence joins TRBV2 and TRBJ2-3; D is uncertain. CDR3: CASSVEADTQYF. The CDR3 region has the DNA TGTGCCAGCAGTGTCGAAGCAGATACGCAGTATTTT.